The 23 T cell receptor beta chains in this list originate from one sample, sequenced in a study of blood T cells in healthy people across ages. For the second PCR, which ran for about 7 to 11 cycles, a sample-barcoded 5' primer and a J-beta primer mix were used. TCRdb redid the calling of the 5' RACE reads with MiXCR, one entry per CDR3 protein. The sample has around 2 million distinct CDR3 sequences, about two fifths seen once. The material sequenced was blood. Source of these receptors: a human donor in good health.

The table lists this clonotype with a count of one. The chain combines TRBV6-4 with TRBJ2-3, with D unresolved. The CDR3 extends over 15 amino acids. V was clipped by 3 bases and J by 0 bases, with 10 bases between them. Per the germline V gene, CDR1 is MRHNA and CDR2 is SNTAGT. CDR3 loop: CASSERSSSTDTQYF. CDR3 sequence (DNA): TGTGCCAGCAGTGAGAGGAGCTCTAGCACAGATACGCAGTATTTT.

V is TRBV6-2 or TRBV6-3 and J is TRBJ2-4; possibly TRBD1 for D (6 bases). Germline-derived CDR1 and CDR2 are MNHEY and SVGEGT. V gave up 7 bases and J gave up 13 bases, with 17 bases separating them. This CDR3 has 12 residues. DNA of the CDR3: TGTGCCAGCAACCTAGGGGGTCATGAGCAGTACTTC. Amino acid sequence: CASNLGGHEQYF.

This clonotype was recorded at least ten times. The chain carries TRBV7-6 and TRBJ2-7; TRBD1 might be the D (5 bases). Trimming removed 0 bases at V and 2 bases at J, with 17 bases between. CDR3 length equals 17 residues. Germline CDR1 SGHVS, CDR2 FNYEAQ. CDR3 nucleotides: TGTGCCAGCAGCTTAGCGATTGGTGGCAGGGTGGCCTACGAGCAGTACTTC. Translating it yields CASSLAIGGRVAYEQYF.

This clonotype was seen a few times. The chain is built from TRBV7-2 and TRBJ2-7, with 7 bases that match TRBD1. J was trimmed by 2 bases and V by 5 bases; bases with no gene match: 6. CDR1 is SGHTA and CDR2 is FQGNSA in the germline V gene. The CDR3 extends over 14 amino acids. The CDR3 spells CASSANRGAYEQYF. The DNA for the CDR3 is TGTGCCAGCAGCGCGAACAGGGGAGCCTACGAGCAGTACTTC. The full variable domain, with the rest looked up from reference TRBV7-2 and TRBJ2-7, is GAGVSQSPSNKVTEKGKDVELRCDPISGHTALYWYRQSLGQGLEFLIYFQGNSAPDKSGLPSDRFSAERTGGSVSTLTIQRTQQEDSAVYLCASSANRGAYEQYFGPGTRLTVT.

CDR3 sequence reads: CASSPGQGTYLNTEAFF. The CDR3 DNA reads as TGTGCCAGCAGCCCGGGACAGGGGACATACCTGAACACTGAAGCTTTCTTT. J is TRBJ1-1 and V is TRBV27; 10 bases are a match to TRBD1. CDR1 MNHEY and CDR2 SMNVEV come from the germline V gene (reference sequence). CDR3 length: 17 residues. The J segment lost 0 bases and the V segment lost 6 bases, leaving 10 bases of the junction unmatched.

The sample holds a few counts of this clonotype. The chain links TRBV29-1 to TRBJ2-6; 10 bases line up with TRBD1. CDR1 SQVTM and CDR2 ANQGSEA come from the germline V gene. V shed 6 bases and J 2 bases; nucleotides not matched to a gene: 4. The CDR3 length is 15 residues. CDR3 loop: CSVGQGGAGANVLTF. As DNA, the CDR3 is TGCAGCGTAGGACAGGGGGGCGCTGGGGCCAACGTCCTGACTTTC.

A note on this clonotype: This may come from a read error, since a much larger clone is one base off. The V call is TRBV9, the J call TRBJ2-1; D possibly corresponds to TRBD2 (5 bases). The V gene's germline CDR1 is SGDLS and CDR2 YYNGEE. The CDR3 runs to 13 residues. Trimming removed 4 bases at V and 13 bases at J, with 18 bases between. CDR3 region: CASSRGSKNIQFF. In DNA form, the CDR3 reads TGTGCCAGCAGCAGAGGGTCCAAAAACATTCAGTTCTTC. Supplemented by reference TRBV9 and TRBJ2-1, the full variable domain reads DSGVTQTPKHLITATGQRVTLRCSPRSGDLSVYWYQQSLDQGLQFLIQYYNGEERAKGNILERFSAQQFPDLHSELNLSSLELGDSALYFCASSRGSKNIQFFGPGTRLTVL.

This chain links TRBV3-1 with TRBJ2-7; D may be TRBD2 (6 bases). Looked up from germline, CDR1 is LGHDT and CDR2 is YNNKEL (reference sequence). This CDR3 spans 14 amino acids. The ends were cut back, 5 bases at V and 0 bases at J, with 11 bases in the middle. In nucleotides, the CDR3 is TGTGCCAGCAGCATACGGGGGACCTCCTACGAGCAGTACTTC. Its protein is CASSIRGTSYEQYF.

There are a few counts of this clonotype. The V call is TRBV14, the J call TRBJ2-4; 7 positions match TRBD1. The J call is in doubt because the DNA end fits TRBJ2-7 better. Germline V CDR1 and CDR2: SGHDN, FVKESK. The CDR3 covers 19 residues. CDR3 region: CASSPSQFLLDRDTYEQYF. The CDR3 DNA follows: TGTGCCAGCAGCCCAAGCCAATTTCTCCTCGACAGGGACACCTACGAGCAGTACTTC.

The V call is TRBV12-3 or TRBV12-4, the J call TRBJ2-1; 7 positions agree with TRBD1. The V and J ends lost 7 bases and 6 bases, in that order; junction bases with no gene match: 12. The CDR3 contains 15 residues. The CDR3 DNA reads as TGTGCCAGCACCCTACAGGGGCGGGTGAGCAATGAGCAGTTCTTC. Translated: CASTLQGRVSNEQFF.

The chain is built from TRBV27 and TRBJ2-3, with TRBD2 matching over 9 bases. Trimming removed 2 bases from V and 8 bases from J; junction bases left unmatched: 5. Germline CDR1 reads MNHEY; CDR2 reads SMNVEV (reference sequence). The CDR3 sequence is 14 residues long. The CDR3 is CASSLVAGVGTQYF. In DNA form, the CDR3 reads TGTGCCAGCAGTTTAGTAGCGGGGGTTGGTACGCAGTATTTT.

Only a few counts were recorded for this clonotype. The chain carries TRBV7-2 and TRBJ2-3, with 7 bases identical to TRBD2. The germline CDR1 and CDR2 sequences are SGHTA and FQGNSA. This CDR3 has 18 residues. V dropped 2 bases and J dropped 0; count of bases not matched to a gene: 11. CDR3 sequence: CASSLTGLAAGSTDTQYF. The CDR3 DNA reads TGTGCCAGCAGCTTAACTGGACTGGCAGCGGGGAGCACAGATACGCAGTATTTT.

The chain joins TRBV7-2 to TRBJ2-7; D not resolved. The J call is doubtful: the DNA matches TRBJ2-5 better. CDR1 and CDR2 (germline): SGHTA, FQGNSA. The CDR3 runs 13 residues. The CDR3 is CASSQRMQETQYF. The CDR3 DNA sequence: TGTGCCAGCAGCCAACGTATGCAGGAGACCCAGTACTTC.

This clonotype came up a few times. The rearrangement links TRBV20-1 to TRBJ2-7; D possibly corresponds to TRBD1 (6 bases). Trimming removed 4 bases at V and 4 bases at J, with 14 bases between. CDR1 is DFQATT, CDR2 SNEGSKA, per germline (reference sequence). The length of the CDR3 is 13 residues. The CDR3: CSAMTGQRYEQYF. CDR3 in DNA: TGCAGTGCTATGACCGGACAGAGATACGAGCAGTACTTC.

This clonotype was seen only a few times. This chain connects TRBV9 to TRBJ2-3; the D gene is possibly TRBD2 (5 bases). The germline V gene has CDR1 SGDLS and CDR2 YYNGEE. Trimming shortened V by 4 bases and J by 5 bases, and 11 bases separated the two germline ends. The CDR3 is 13 residues long. The CDR3 DNA follows: TGTGCCAGCAGCCCCCGGGGTGTAGATACGCAGTATTTT. Protein sequence: CASSPRGVDTQYF.

The chain uses TRBV15 and TRBJ2-7, with D possibly called TRBD1 or TRBD2 (5 bases each). This CDR3 spans 16 amino acids. CDR1 and CDR2 (germline): LNHNV, YYDKDF (reference sequence). V gave up 1 base and J gave up 5 bases, with 18 bases separating them. CDR3: CATSRVGDRPVDEQYF. In DNA, the CDR3 is TGTGCCACCAGCAGAGTTGGGGACCGACCAGTCGACGAGCAGTACTTC.

CDR3 amino acids: CASSPPWLSGQETQYF. DNA for the CDR3: TGTGCCAGCAGCCCCCCCTGGTTGAGTGGTCAAGAGACCCAGTACTTC. The gene calls are TRBV7-9 and TRBJ2-5; D not certain. Germline values: CDR1 SEHNR, CDR2 FQNEAQ (reference sequence). The V end lost 5 bases, the J end lost 2 bases, and 18 bases lay between the germline ends. This CDR3 has 16 amino acids.

The gene calls are TRBV12-3 or TRBV12-4 and TRBJ2-1; D gene uncertain. This CDR3 has 13 residues. With 4 bases removed from V and 10 bases from J, the gap between germline ends came to 14 bases. DNA for the CDR3: TGTGCCAGCAGTTGGTCCCAAAGTTGGGAGCAGTTCTTC. Protein product: CASSWSQSWEQFF.

V and J are TRBV6-1 and TRBJ2-7; D gene ambiguous. V lost 4 bases to trimming and J lost 3 bases, with 7 bases between them. The germline gives CDR1 MNHNS, CDR2 SASEGT. This CDR3 is built from 12 residues. For the CDR3, the DNA is TGTGCCAGCAGTGCCGAAAACTACGAGCAGTACTTC. It yields the protein CASSAENYEQYF.

Many counts were recorded for this clonotype. The genes are TRBV12-3 or TRBV12-4 and TRBJ2-1, with 8 bases aligning to TRBD1. The junction had 5 bases not matched to a gene; V was cut back by 6 bases and J by 10 bases. The CDR3 is made up of 12 amino acids. In DNA, the CDR3 is TGTGCCAGCAGCCCCGGGACAGGCGAGCAGTTCTTC. This sequence encodes CASSPGTGEQFF.

The chain employs TRBV7-9 and TRBJ1-6; no clear D gene. The germline gives CDR1 SEHNR, CDR2 FQNEAQ (reference sequence). Trimming left V 5 bases short and J 13 bases short, with 12 bases between. The CDR3 totals 12 residues. CDR3 DNA: TGTGCCAGCAGCAACGGACCTAACCCCCTCCACTTT. The encoded protein is CASSNGPNPLHF.

The chain employs TRBV5-1 and TRBJ2-3; 9 bases align to TRBD2. Germline assignment: CDR1 SGHRS and CDR2 YFSETQ. V trimming: 0 bases; J trimming: 2 bases; junction bases outside the gene matches: 10. The CDR3 has 18 residues. DNA for the CDR3: TGCGCCAGCAGCTTGGGACCGGCGGGGGGGCTCTTCACAGATACGCAGTATTTT. This gives the protein CASSLGPAGGLFTDTQYF.

The rearrangement joins TRBV5-1 to TRBJ2-3; possibly TRBD2 for D (5 bases). Trimming cost V 3 bases and J 1 base, with 15 bases left between them. The CDR3 extends over 16 amino acids. Germline values: CDR1 SGHRS, CDR2 YFSETQ. In DNA form, the CDR3 reads TGCGCCAGCAGCTATCTCGCCGGGGTCGGCACAGATACGCAGTATTTT. It specifies CASSYLAGVGTDTQYF.